A single sample is the source of the 18 T cell receptor beta chains below, sequenced in a study of cytomegalovirus exposure and HLA in healthy donors. The PCR ran on 60 Vbeta and 13 Jbeta primers. This table comes from immunoSEQ multiplex PCR, and its TCRdb copy is limited to in-frame clones, with some not included. This table has some 120,000 clones, about 80% appearing once. Source material: PBMCs. These receptor sequences come from a man in his forties in good health and CMV-seronegative.

The V gene is TRBV7-2, the J gene TRBJ2-2; 9 bases agree with TRBD1. Per germline, CDR1 SGHTA and CDR2 FQGNSA. CDR3 length: 16 amino acids. V was clipped by 6 bases and J by 2 bases; unmatched bases: 7. The CDR3 DNA reads TGTGCCAGCAGTTTACAGGGGGCTGGTAACACCGGGGAGCTGTTTTTT. Amino acids: CASSLQGAGNTGELFF.

The chain combines TRBV30 with TRBJ1-5, with TRBD1 identical over 9 bases. V was pared by 0 bases and J by 7 bases, with 1 base of the junction left unmatched. CDR1 GTSNPN and CDR2 SVGIG come from the germline V gene (reference sequence). This CDR3 is 13 amino acids long. CDR3 coding DNA: TGTGCCTGGAGTGTACAGGGGGCACAGCCCCAGCATTTT. It specifies CAWSVQGAQPQHF.

The chain links TRBV6-1 to TRBJ2-7, with TRBD1 as a possible D gene (6 bases). The CDR3 is 13 amino acids. The V gene's germline CDR1 is MNHNS and CDR2 SASEGT. The germline V and J ends were trimmed by 8 bases and 0 bases, with 11 bases remaining between them. In DNA, the CDR3 is TGTGCCAGCGGCTCAGGGGACTCCTACGAGCAGTACTTC. Translation gives CASGSGDSYEQYF.

Only one count was recorded for this clone. The J gene is TRBJ1-1, the V gene TRBV7-9; 7 bases agree with TRBD1. V shed 7 bases and J 5 bases; nucleotides not matched to a gene: 13. CDR3 length: 15 residues. The germline CDR1 and CDR2 sequences are SEHNR and FQNEAQ (reference sequence). In DNA, the CDR3 is TGTGCCAGCACACCGTACGGGCAGGGGGGAACTGAAGCTTTCTTT. Translation gives CASTPYGQGGTEAFF.

This clone occurred once. The rearrangement joins TRBV28 to TRBJ1-1; TRBD1 matches at 7 bases. Germline V gene data show CDR1 as MDHEN and CDR2 as SYDVKM. This CDR3 has 15 amino acids. After removal of 5 bases from V and 1 base from J, the junction contained 7 bases not matched to a gene. Here the CDR3 reads CASSPPDRKNTEAFF. In nucleotides, the CDR3 is TGTGCCAGCAGTCCCCCGGACAGGAAGAACACTGAAGCTTTCTTT.

This clone came up a few times. The rearrangement uses TRBV7-9 and TRBJ1-5, with D possibly TRBD1 on 5 matching bases. CDR1 SEHNR and CDR2 FQNEAQ come from the germline V gene (reference sequence). V was pared by 4 bases and J by 0 bases, with 10 bases between. This CDR3 spans 15 amino acids. CDR3 in DNA: TGTGCCAGCAGCTCCGGGGGGGGTAGCAATCAGCCCCAGCATTTT. This sequence encodes CASSSGGGSNQPQHF.

The gene calls are TRBV25-1 and TRBJ2-6; TRBD1 agrees at 7 bases. There are 18 residues in the CDR3. V lost 8 bases to trimming and J lost 0 bases; unmatched junction nucleotides: 13. CDR1 and CDR2 (germline): MGHDK, SYGVNS. This CDR3 reads CASSPIGGTGSGANVLTF. The CDR3 DNA is TGTGCCAGCTCACCCATAGGGGGCACGGGCTCTGGGGCCAACGTCCTGACTTTC.

V gene TRBV19 combines with J gene TRBJ1-5; perhaps TRBD1 as D (5 bases). Per the germline V gene, CDR1 is LNHDA and CDR2 is SQIVND (reference sequence). V lost 5 bases, J lost 5 bases, and 10 bases lay in between. This CDR3 spans 13 amino acids. The CDR3 protein is CASSDGGDQPQHF. The CDR3 nucleotides read TGTGCCAGTAGTGACGGAGGGGATCAGCCCCAGCATTTT.

The chain couples TRBV27 to TRBJ2-2; D might be TRBD1 (5 bases). The CDR3 has 19 amino acids. Trimming took off 1 base at V and 0 bases at J, with 18 bases between the two ends. Per the germline V gene, CDR1 is MNHEY and CDR2 is SMNVEV (reference sequence). The CDR3 DNA reads as TGTGCCAGCAGTTTATTGGCAGGGTTTTCCATTTCGAACACCGGGGAGCTGTTTTTT. Translating it yields CASSLLAGFSISNTGELFF.

The rearrangement uses TRBV5-1 and TRBJ1-4; D gene unclear. CDR1 and CDR2 (germline): SGHRS, YFSETQ. The CDR3 sequence is 16 residues long. V was trimmed by 3 bases and J by 0 bases, leaving 12 bases between them. The CDR3 coding sequence is TGCGCCAGCAGCTCTTTGGGCACTGCAACTAATGAAAAACTGTTTTTT. Amino acids: CASSSLGTATNEKLFF.

This clone appeared a single time. The chain has TRBV18 and TRBJ2-7; no firm D call. Germline assignment: CDR1 KGHSH and CDR2 LQKENI. V gave up 4 bases and J gave up 0 bases, with 4 bases separating them. The CDR3 sequence is 12 residues long. The CDR3 protein is CASSRSSYEQYF. CDR3 in DNA: TGTGCCAGCTCACGGAGCTCCTACGAGCAGTACTTC.

The chain combines TRBV7-9 with TRBJ2-7, with a tentative D call TRBD1 (5 bases). CDR3 length equals 14 residues. V was trimmed by 3 bases and J by 3 bases, leaving 12 bases between them. Germline loops: CDR1 SEHNR, CDR2 FQNEAQ (reference sequence). DNA of the CDR3: TGTGCCAGCAGCTTGGGCAGGGTGTACTACGAGCAGTACTTC. Protein product: CASSLGRVYYEQYF.

This chain joins TRBV7-8 and TRBJ2-7; TRBD2 might be the D (5 bases). The germline V gene encodes CDR1 SGHVS and CDR2 FQNEAQ. The CDR3 extends over 13 amino acids. V was pared by 4 bases and J by 3 bases, with 10 bases between. CDR3 nucleotides: TGTGCCAGCAGCTCCCTGGCGGGCTACGAGCAGTACTTC. This translates into CASSSLAGYEQYF.

The chain uses TRBV27 and TRBJ2-5, with D perhaps matching TRBD2 (5 bases). The V and J ends lost 6 bases and 4 bases respectively, with 9 bases between them. The CDR3 runs to 12 residues. Germline lookup yields CDR1 MNHEY and CDR2 SMNVEV (reference sequence). CDR3 sequence (DNA): TGTGCCAGCAGGACTGAGGGAGAGACCCAGTACTTC. This sequence encodes CASRTEGETQYF.

This clone came up a few times. The gene calls are TRBV29-1 and TRBJ1-2; unclear D gene. Trimming left V 3 bases short and J 8 bases short, with 16 bases between. Germline V gene lookup returns CDR1 SQVTM and CDR2 ANQGSEA. CDR3 length: 13 amino acids. The chain's CDR3 is CSVDPSGVQGYTF. The CDR3 bases are TGCAGCGTTGACCCTAGCGGGGTCCAAGGCTACACCTTC.

The chain links TRBV2 to TRBJ2-1, with 9 positions matching TRBD1. The trim removed 4 bases at V and 8 bases at J, leaving 6 bases unmatched. Germline V lookup: CDR1 SNHLY, CDR2 FYNNEI. The CDR3 sequence is 14 residues long. The CDR3 sequence: CASSAGQGRDEQFF. The CDR3 DNA reads as TGTGCCAGCAGTGCGGGACAGGGTCGTGATGAGCAGTTCTTC.

The chain employs TRBV7-9 and TRBJ2-2; perhaps TRBD2 as D (6 bases). The V gene lost 11 bases and the J gene lost 3 bases, with 16 bases spanning the gap. CDR1 is SEHNR, CDR2 FQNEAQ, per germline (reference sequence). This CDR3 has 14 amino acids. CDR3: CAAGSLAYTGELFF. CDR3 sequence (DNA): TGTGCCGCCGGGTCCCTAGCGTACACCGGGGAGCTGTTTTTT.

There are a few counts of this clone. V gene TRBV15 combines with J gene TRBJ2-5, with a weak D call TRBD1 (5 bases). Germline V CDR1 and CDR2: LNHNV, YYDKDF (reference sequence). The germline V and J ends were trimmed by 4 bases and 3 bases, with 9 bases remaining between them. The CDR3 has 13 residues. The DNA of the CDR3 is TGTGCCACCAGCACCCGACAGAAAGAGACCCAGTACTTC. Encoded protein: CATSTRQKETQYF.